The clone carrying this T cell receptor beta chain was found a few times. Its target is unknown. V shed 6 bases, J shed 0 bases, and the junction held 8 bases outside the gene matches. CDR1 and CDR2 (germline): MDHEN, SYDVKM. The length of the CDR3 is 16 residues. RNA was extracted and reverse transcribed into cDNA as the sequencing template. Repertoires were generated with immunoSEQ multiplex PCR, while TCRdb's copy carries only in-frame clones and drops some. The sample shows a few hundred thousand clones, 35% to 40% of them seen only once. This sample is part of a study of CD8+ T cells in alopecia areata. At the level of the study: Tofacitinib therapy took 6 to 18 months; 6 months off drug came after. Affected scalp percentage determined the severity score of treated patients. General observations from the study: The treated group had a single nonresponder, limiting CD8+ expansion-response conclusions.

Described treatment: oral pan-JAK inhibitor, 5-10 mg twice daily. Peripheral blood samples and lesional scalp punch biopsies were obtained from alopecia areata patients. The sequence was obtained from a human donor with alopecia areata. Sequencing was performed on CD4+ T cells sorted from blood, taken at approximately week 30, from a patient treated with tofacitinib. The chain recombines TRBV28 with TRBJ2-3; 8 bases fit TRBD2. In DNA, the CDR3 is TGTGCCAGCAGCTGGACGACTAGCGATAGCACAGATACGCAGTATTTT. Residues: CASSWTTSDSTDTQYF.